Shown below are 20 T cell receptor beta chains from a single sample sequenced in a study of shared clonotypes between healthy human individuals. The method was immunoSEQ multiplex PCR; TCRdb's version includes in-frame clones alone and lacks a portion of them. The top ten clones hold about 0.34% of a sample with approximately 2.5 million clones, roughly 93% of them seen once. Sequences were obtained from naive CD4+ T cells from PBMCs. Subset noted: CD45RA+ positively selected. All receptors derive from a man in his late teens or twenties in good health. Some clones in this sample may be carry-over from other donors' samples.

This clone was counted a few times. The gene calls are TRBV15 and TRBJ1-5, with D unclear. CDR3 length: 12 residues. The V end lost 0 bases, the J end lost 15 bases, and 12 bases lay between the germline ends. CDR1 LNHNV and CDR2 YYDKDF come from the germline V gene (reference sequence). DNA for the CDR3: TGTGCCACCAGCAGAGATCGGGGTTTAGCGCATTTT. Translation gives CATSRDRGLAHF.

This chain links TRBV7-2 with TRBJ2-7; D may be TRBD1 (6 bases). Germline CDR1 and CDR2: SGHTA and FQGNSA. The CDR3 sequence is 16 residues long. The germline V and J ends were trimmed by 1 base and 7 bases, with 20 bases remaining between them. Here the CDR3 reads CASSLGHRVLGWEQYF. The CDR3 DNA reads TGTGCCAGCAGCTTAGGACACAGGGTCTTAGGGTGGGAGCAGTACTTC.

This clone was detected once. This chain links TRBV10-3 with TRBJ2-1; TRBD2 might be the D (6 bases). V lost 1 base and J 1 base, leaving 11 bases between the germline ends. The CDR3 is 16 residues long. Germline V gives CDR1 ENHRY, CDR2 SYGVKD. Written as DNA, the CDR3 is TGTGCCATCAGTGAGTTCAGTAGCGGATCCTACAATGAGCAGTTCTTC. Its protein product is CAISEFSSGSYNEQFF.

As to this clone: Other nucleotide sequences in the sample specify the same CDR3. CDR3: CASRQGAGNTIYF. The CDR3 DNA follows: TGTGCCAGCAGACAGGGAGCGGGAAACACCATATATTTT. This chain uses TRBV25-1 with TRBJ1-3; possibly TRBD1 for D (6 bases). V shed 6 bases and J shed 4 bases, with 10 bases lying between them. Germline values: CDR1 MGHDK, CDR2 SYGVNS. This CDR3 comprises 13 residues.

In its sample, this clone was seen a few times. The chain uses TRBV25-1 and TRBJ1-1, with no clear D. The CDR3 has 15 amino acids. The ends were cut back, 1 base at V and 1 base at J, with 10 bases in the middle. Germline V gives CDR1 MGHDK, CDR2 SYGVNS. The CDR3, as DNA: TGTGCCAGCAGTGAATCGGGCCGGAAGAACACTGAAGCTTTCTTT. Its translation: CASSESGRKNTEAFF.

This chain joins TRBV7-2 and TRBJ1-1; D perhaps matches TRBD1 (6 bases). This CDR3 is built from 15 residues. Germline V gene sequence: CDR1 SGHTA, CDR2 FQGNSA. V gave up 1 base and J gave up 3 bases, with 12 bases separating them. The CDR3 spells CASSLGGRWDTEAFF. The DNA for the CDR3 is TGTGCCAGCAGCTTAGGGGGGCGTTGGGACACTGAAGCTTTCTTT.

This chain joins TRBV19 and TRBJ2-7, with D possibly being TRBD1 (5 bases). V lost 5 bases and J 7 bases, leaving 18 bases between the germline ends. Germline V gene lookup returns CDR1 LNHDA and CDR2 SQIVND (reference sequence). This CDR3 spans 14 amino acids. The CDR3 spells CASSSLGASMEQYF. In DNA form, the CDR3 reads TGTGCCAGTAGTTCCCTAGGGGCGAGTATGGAGCAGTACTTC. Supplemented by reference TRBV19 and TRBJ2-7, the full variable domain reads DGGITQSPKYLFRKEGQNVTLSCEQNLNHDAMYWYRQDPGQGLRLIYYSQIVNDFQKGDIAEGYSVSREKKESFPLTVTSAQKNPTAFYLCASSSLGASMEQYFGPGTRLTVT.

V usage is TRBV11-2 and J usage is TRBJ2-1; 9 nucleotides align to TRBD2. The CDR3 is 15 amino acids. Trimming at V came to 3 bases and at J to 7 bases, leaving 7 bases not matched to a gene. Germline V lookup: CDR1 SGHAT, CDR2 FQNNGV. The CDR3 region is CASSFLAGTPNEQFF. The CDR3 DNA reads as TGTGCCAGCAGCTTTCTAGCGGGGACCCCGAATGAGCAGTTCTTC.

The rearrangement uses TRBV11-2 and TRBJ2-3; D is possibly TRBD2 (7 bases). The V and J ends lost 6 bases and 1 base respectively, with 17 bases between them. The CDR3 is 16 residues long. Per the germline V gene, CDR1 is SGHAT and CDR2 is FQNNGV. As DNA, the CDR3 is TGTGCCAGCAGGATCCTCGGGGGGCCGGGCACAGATACGCAGTATTTT. Its translation is CASRILGGPGTDTQYF.

The chain recombines TRBV5-1 with TRBJ1-6, with no clear D. Between the trimmed V and J ends, which lost 5 bases and 8 bases, there was a span of 14 bases. There are 14 residues in the CDR3. Germline CDR1 is SGHRS and CDR2 is YFSETQ. The CDR3: CASRFDTTYSPLHF. The DNA for the CDR3 is TGCGCCAGCAGATTCGACACCACCTATTCACCCCTCCACTTT.

This clone is a singleton in its sample. The chain combines TRBV19 with TRBJ2-7; TRBD1 matches at 9 bases. The CDR3 is made up of 15 amino acids. Trimming at V came to 5 bases and at J to 4 bases, leaving 9 bases not matched to a gene. CDR1 is LNHDA and CDR2 is SQIVND in the germline V gene (reference sequence). The CDR3 sequence is CASSFTGTGLYEQYF. The CDR3 nucleotides read TGTGCCAGTAGTTTCACCGGGACAGGGCTATACGAGCAGTACTTC.

A few counts support this clone. This sequence joins TRBV4-3 and TRBJ1-1, with a weak D call TRBD1 (6 bases). This CDR3 comprises 13 residues. Germline CDR1 and CDR2: LGHNA and YSLEER. V was pared by 6 bases and J by 3 bases, with 11 bases between. The CDR3 region has the DNA TGCGCCAGCAGTCGACAGGCCGACACTGAAGCTTTCTTT. Amino acid sequence: CASSRQADTEAFF.

The chain has TRBV10-2 and TRBJ1-1; D unclear. V was pared by 6 bases and J by 1 base, with 18 bases between. The CDR3 loop spans 16 amino acids. Germline loops: CDR1 WSHSY, CDR2 SAAADI. This CDR3 reads CASSYSPWTANTEAFF. The CDR3 nucleotides read TGCGCCAGCAGCTACTCCCCATGGACGGCGAACACTGAAGCTTTCTTT.

This clone showed up just once. This chain connects TRBV5-8 to TRBJ1-5; the D is unclear. The CDR3 extends over 13 amino acids. The germline CDR1 and CDR2 sequences are SGHTS and YDEGEE. Between the trimmed V and J ends, which lost 4 bases and 4 bases, there was a span of 9 bases. CDR3 DNA: TGTGCCAGCAGCCCACGTCTTAATCAGCCCCAGCATTTT. Protein sequence: CASSPRLNQPQHF. Variable domain in full (rest from reference TRBV5-8 and TRBJ1-5): EAGVTQSPTHLIKTRGQQATLRCSPISGHTSVYWYQQALGLGLQFLLWYDEGEERNRGNFPPRFSGRQFPNYSSELNVNALELEDSALYLCASSPRLNQPQHFGDGTRLSIL.

V is TRBV29-1 and J is TRBJ1-1; no firm D call. Trimming took off 7 bases at V and 5 bases at J, with 17 bases between the two ends. Germline values: CDR1 SQVTM, CDR2 ANQGSEA. The CDR3 runs to 13 residues. The CDR3 DNA follows: TGCAGCGCCTGGACCAGAATGGGGACTGAAGCTTTCTTT. It encodes CSAWTRMGTEAFF.

This sequence joins TRBV5-4 and TRBJ2-1, with 13 bases fitting TRBD2. The CDR3 is made up of 15 amino acids. V shed 4 bases and J 10 bases; nucleotides not matched to a gene: 8. Germline CDR1 SGHNT, CDR2 YYREEE (reference sequence). The CDR3: CASSPGLAGDLEQFF. DNA of the CDR3: TGTGCCAGCAGCCCCGGACTAGCGGGAGATTTGGAGCAGTTCTTC.

V usage is TRBV4-1 and J usage is TRBJ2-7, with unresolved D. V was pared by 2 bases and J by 5 bases, with 4 bases between. Germline values: CDR1 MGHRA, CDR2 YSYEKL. The CDR3 consists of 11 residues. Written as DNA, the CDR3 is TGCGCCAGCAGCCAAAATGACGAGCAGTACTTC. It yields the protein CASSQNDEQYF.

The chain joins TRBV11-2 to TRBJ1-2; TRBD1 matches at 10 bases. V trimming: 4 bases; J trimming: 8 bases; junction bases outside the gene matches: 4. The CDR3 has 13 amino acids. Per germline, CDR1 SGHAT and CDR2 FQNNGV. This CDR3 reads CASSSGQGVGYTF. CDR3 in DNA: TGTGCCAGCAGCTCAGGACAGGGGGTCGGCTACACCTTC.

The rearrangement joins TRBV28 to TRBJ1-1, with TRBD1 matching 10 bases. The germline gives CDR1 MDHEN, CDR2 SYDVKM. V was pared by 1 base and J by 1 base, with 9 bases of the junction left unmatched. The CDR3 length is 18 residues. The CDR3, as DNA: TGTGCCAGCAGTTTATTTTGGGGGACAGGGGTTGAGAACACTGAAGCTTTCTTT. Protein product: CASSLFWGTGVENTEAFF.

The chain couples TRBV6-6 to TRBJ1-2; D is possibly TRBD1 (5 bases). From germline, CDR1 is MNHNY and CDR2 SVGAGI (reference sequence). V was trimmed by 2 bases and J by 6 bases, leaving 13 bases between them. The CDR3 is made up of 14 amino acids. CDR3 amino acids: CASSYGREANGYTF. The CDR3 DNA follows: TGTGCCAGCAGTTACGGCAGGGAAGCAAATGGCTACACCTTC.